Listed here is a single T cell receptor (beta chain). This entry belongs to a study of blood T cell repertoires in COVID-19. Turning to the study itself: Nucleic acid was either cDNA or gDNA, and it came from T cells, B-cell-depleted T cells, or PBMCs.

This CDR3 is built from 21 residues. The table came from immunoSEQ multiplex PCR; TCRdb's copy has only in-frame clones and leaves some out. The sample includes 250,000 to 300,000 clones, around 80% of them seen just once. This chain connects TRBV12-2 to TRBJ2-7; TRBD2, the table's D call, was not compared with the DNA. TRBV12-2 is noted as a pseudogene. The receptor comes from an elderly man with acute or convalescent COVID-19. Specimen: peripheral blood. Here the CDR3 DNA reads TGTGCAAGTCGCTTAAAGGCGGGACTAGCGGGAGGATTTTCCCCCTACTACGAGCAGTACTTC. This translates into CASRLKAGLAGGFSPYYEQYF.